The rows below give T cell receptor beta chains drawn from one sample of a study of T cells after yellow fever vaccination. One entry per CDR3 protein results from TCRdb running MiXCR on the 5' RACE reads. The table includes about 350,000 distinct CDR3 sequences, 11% detected once. Material: PBMCs, obtained on the day of the first yellow fever vaccination. These receptors all stem from a young man who received the YFV17D yellow fever vaccine. The CDR3 runs from the conserved cysteine through the conserved F or W. Each record gives: V gene, D gene, J gene, clone size, CDR3 protein, CDR3 DNA. A D gene is named only where the DNA matches it firmly. Not every row has a clone size; where given, it reads once, few, many or a size class.

v_call: TRBV7-9; d_call: TRBD1; j_call: TRBJ1-6; clone_size: .; cdr3_aa: CASSRGQAHSPLHF; cdr3_nt: TGTGCCAGCAGCCGGGGACAGGCCCATTCACCCCTCCACTTT
v_call: TRBV10-3; d_call: .; j_call: TRBJ2-3; clone_size: .; cdr3_aa: CAISEGDTQYF; cdr3_nt: TGTGCCATCAGTGAGGGCGATACGCAGTATTTT
v_call: TRBV7-8; d_call: .; j_call: TRBJ1-6; clone_size: many; cdr3_aa: CASSPPRQGNLSPLHF; cdr3_nt: TGTGCCAGCAGCCCCCCCCGGCAGGGGAATCTATCACCCCTCCACTTT
v_call: TRBV7-3; d_call: TRBD1; j_call: TRBJ1-1; clone_size: few; cdr3_aa: CASSLADRDEAFF; cdr3_nt: TGTGCCAGCAGTTTAGCGGACAGGGATGAAGCTTTCTTT
v_call: TRBV7-9; d_call: TRBD1; j_call: TRBJ1-4; clone_size: many; cdr3_aa: CASSPGQGNEKLFF; cdr3_nt: TGTGCCAGCAGCCCGGGACAGGGCAATGAAAAACTGTTTTTT
v_call: TRBV6-2/TRBV6-3; d_call: .; j_call: TRBJ1-1; clone_size: .; cdr3_aa: CASSSAGRGKVGAFF; cdr3_nt: TGTGCCAGCAGCTCCGCCGGAAGGGGTAAGGTTGGAGCTTTCTTT
v_call: TRBV5-1; d_call: .; j_call: TRBJ2-5; clone_size: once; cdr3_aa: CASSLAETGFQETQYF; cdr3_nt: TGCGCCAGCAGCCTCGCTGAGACAGGATTCCAAGAGACCCAGTACTTC
v_call: TRBV20-1; d_call: TRBD2; j_call: TRBJ2-1; clone_size: few; cdr3_aa: CSARVASGGYEQFF; cdr3_nt: TGCAGTGCTAGAGTGGCTAGCGGGGGTTATGAGCAGTTCTTC
v_call: TRBV5-1; d_call: .; j_call: TRBJ1-5; clone_size: .; cdr3_aa: CASSPRGGSQPQHF; cdr3_nt: TGCGCCAGCAGCCCGCGCGGGGGCAGTCAGCCCCAGCATTTT
v_call: TRBV10-3; d_call: TRBD2; j_call: TRBJ2-3; clone_size: few; cdr3_aa: CAIRGLAGGPTDTQYF; cdr3_nt: TGTGCCATCAGAGGGCTAGCGGGGGGCCCCACAGATACGCAGTATTTT
v_call: TRBV7-2; d_call: TRBD2; j_call: TRBJ2-3; clone_size: .; cdr3_aa: CASSVGLVSDTQYF; cdr3_nt: TGTGCCAGCAGCGTCGGACTAGTGTCAGATACGCAGTATTTT
v_call: TRBV12-3/TRBV12-4; d_call: TRBD1; j_call: TRBJ1-5; clone_size: few; cdr3_aa: CASSSQGEQPQHF; cdr3_nt: TGTGCCAGCAGTTCTCAGGGGGAACAGCCCCAGCATTTT
v_call: TRBV7-2; d_call: .; j_call: TRBJ2-6; clone_size: few; cdr3_aa: CASEGSGANVLTF; cdr3_nt: TGTGCCAGCGAAGGTTCTGGGGCCAACGTCCTGACTTTC
v_call: TRBV6-1; d_call: TRBD1; j_call: TRBJ2-2; clone_size: .; cdr3_aa: CASSGPGQGAAGELFF; cdr3_nt: TGTGCCAGCAGTGGCCCGGGACAGGGGGCCGCCGGGGAGCTGTTTTTT
v_call: TRBV29-1; d_call: .; j_call: TRBJ1-5; clone_size: .; cdr3_aa: CSVRDPDQPQHF; cdr3_nt: TGCAGCGTCCGGGACCCTGATCAGCCCCAGCATTTT
v_call: TRBV29-1; d_call: .; j_call: TRBJ2-1; clone_size: many; cdr3_aa: CSVVRNEQFF; cdr3_nt: TGCAGCGTTGTCCGCAATGAGCAGTTCTTC
v_call: TRBV6-5; d_call: .; j_call: TRBJ2-7; clone_size: .; cdr3_aa: CASSYMVQGEQYF; cdr3_nt: TGTGCCAGCAGTTACATGGTGCAGGGCGAGCAGTACTTC
v_call: TRBV11-2; d_call: .; j_call: TRBJ2-2; clone_size: .; cdr3_aa: CASSDVQGFTGELFF; cdr3_nt: TGTGCCAGCAGCGACGTCCAGGGGTTCACCGGGGAGCTGTTTTTT
v_call: TRBV6-5; d_call: TRBD2; j_call: TRBJ2-3; clone_size: many; cdr3_aa: CASSPHAGGGHVDTQYF; cdr3_nt: TGTGCCAGCAGTCCCCATGCCGGGGGGGGGCATGTAGATACGCAGTATTTT
v_call: TRBV20-1; d_call: .; j_call: TRBJ2-3; clone_size: .; cdr3_aa: CSATHGPLSSDTQYF; cdr3_nt: TGCAGTGCGACTCACGGTCCCCTGTCGTCAGATACGCAGTATTTT
v_call: TRBV11-2; d_call: TRBD2; j_call: TRBJ2-5; clone_size: .; cdr3_aa: CASSFSSGVQETQYF; cdr3_nt: TGTGCCAGCAGCTTCTCTAGCGGGGTACAAGAGACCCAGTACTTC
v_call: TRBV7-9; d_call: .; j_call: TRBJ2-2; clone_size: .; cdr3_aa: CASRFSNTGELFF; cdr3_nt: TGTGCCAGCAGGTTTTCTAACACCGGGGAGCTGTTTTTT
v_call: TRBV4-1; d_call: TRBD1; j_call: TRBJ2-5; clone_size: few; cdr3_aa: CASSQAGTGSQETQYF; cdr3_nt: TGCGCCAGCAGCCAAGCTGGGACAGGGAGCCAAGAGACCCAGTACTTC
v_call: TRBV18; d_call: .; j_call: TRBJ2-6; clone_size: many; cdr3_aa: CASSPPRSSGANVLTF; cdr3_nt: TGTGCCAGCTCACCACCGAGGAGCTCTGGGGCCAACGTCCTGACTTTC
v_call: TRBV7-3; d_call: TRBD2; j_call: TRBJ2-1; clone_size: .; cdr3_aa: CASSSGGYEQFF; cdr3_nt: TGTGCCAGCAGCTCCGGGGGGTATGAGCAGTTCTTC
v_call: TRBV4-3; d_call: .; j_call: TRBJ1-1; clone_size: many; cdr3_aa: CASSQDLGSEAFF; cdr3_nt: TGCGCCAGCAGCCAAGATCTTGGATCTGAAGCTTTCTTT
v_call: TRBV7-3; d_call: TRBD1; j_call: TRBJ1-1; clone_size: .; cdr3_aa: CASSIDRAKTEAFF; cdr3_nt: TGTGCCAGCAGCATCGACAGGGCTAAAACTGAAGCTTTCTTT
v_call: TRBV7-2; d_call: TRBD2; j_call: TRBJ2-7; clone_size: .; cdr3_aa: CASSLVSGGDEQYF; cdr3_nt: TGTGCCAGCAGCTTAGTAAGCGGGGGAGACGAGCAGTACTTC
v_call: TRBV4-1; d_call: .; j_call: TRBJ1-2; clone_size: few; cdr3_aa: CASSPRGQQANYGYTF; cdr3_nt: TGCGCCAGCAGCCCTCGGGGTCAGCAAGCTAACTATGGCTACACCTTC
v_call: TRBV30; d_call: TRBD2; j_call: TRBJ2-3; clone_size: few; cdr3_aa: CAWGRGTSGASTDTQYF; cdr3_nt: TGTGCCTGGGGTCGTGGGACTAGCGGGGCTAGCACAGATACGCAGTATTTT
v_call: TRBV18; d_call: .; j_call: TRBJ1-4; clone_size: few; cdr3_aa: CASTLRSPTTNEKLFF; cdr3_nt: TGTGCCAGCACCCTCAGGAGCCCCACAACTAATGAAAAACTGTTTTTT
v_call: TRBV13; d_call: TRBD1; j_call: TRBJ1-1; clone_size: .; cdr3_aa: CASSLRGQRYEAFF; cdr3_nt: TGTGCCAGCAGCTTAAGGGGACAGAGGTATGAAGCTTTCTTT
v_call: TRBV5-1; d_call: .; j_call: TRBJ1-2; clone_size: many; cdr3_aa: CASSLDGNRNYGYTF; cdr3_nt: TGCGCCAGCAGCTTGGATGGGAACAGGAACTATGGCTACACCTTC
v_call: TRBV7-2; d_call: .; j_call: TRBJ2-2; clone_size: few; cdr3_aa: CASSLYVRTLNTGELFF; cdr3_nt: TGTGCCAGCAGCTTATACGTTCGGACATTGAACACCGGGGAGCTGTTTTTT
v_call: TRBV7-2; d_call: .; j_call: TRBJ1-4; clone_size: .; cdr3_aa: CASSLAEEKLFF; cdr3_nt: TGTGCCAGCAGCTTGGCAGAGGAAAAACTGTTTTTT
v_call: TRBV5-6; d_call: .; j_call: TRBJ1-4; clone_size: .; cdr3_aa: CASSLKTATNEKLFF; cdr3_nt: TGTGCCAGCAGCTTGAAGACAGCAACTAATGAAAAACTGTTTTTT
v_call: TRBV2; d_call: .; j_call: TRBJ1-5; clone_size: .; cdr3_aa: CASMGQPNQPQHF; cdr3_nt: TGTGCCAGCATGGGGCAGCCTAATCAGCCCCAGCATTTT
v_call: TRBV27; d_call: TRBD2; j_call: TRBJ2-1; clone_size: .; cdr3_aa: CASSSPNRGGQGEQFF; cdr3_nt: TGTGCCAGCAGTTCTCCTAACCGGGGGGGCCAGGGTGAGCAGTTCTTC
v_call: TRBV6-1; d_call: .; j_call: TRBJ2-4; clone_size: few; cdr3_aa: CASSEAGQNIQYF; cdr3_nt: TGTGCCAGCAGTGAAGCGGGGCAAAACATTCAGTACTTC
v_call: TRBV20-1; d_call: TRBD2; j_call: TRBJ2-3; clone_size: .; cdr3_aa: CSARTSGAVDTQYF; cdr3_nt: TGCAGTGCTAGGACTAGCGGGGCCGTGGATACGCAGTATTTT
v_call: TRBV24-1; d_call: .; j_call: TRBJ2-1; clone_size: few; cdr3_aa: CATSDNQGRSYNEQFF; cdr3_nt: TGTGCCACCAGTGATAACCAGGGTAGATCCTACAATGAGCAGTTCTTC
v_call: TRBV7-7; d_call: .; j_call: TRBJ2-3; clone_size: few; cdr3_aa: CASSPGHGNSYTDTQYF; cdr3_nt: TGTGCTAGCAGCCCGGGACACGGGAATTCCTACACAGATACGCAGTATTTT
v_call: TRBV14; d_call: TRBD2; j_call: TRBJ2-3; clone_size: .; cdr3_aa: CASSRGLAAPTDTQYF; cdr3_nt: TGTGCCAGCAGCCGGGGACTAGCGGCCCCCACAGATACGCAGTATTTT
v_call: TRBV12-3/TRBV12-4; d_call: .; j_call: TRBJ1-2; clone_size: few; cdr3_aa: CASSPGAYAWNGYTF; cdr3_nt: TGTGCCAGCAGTCCAGGGGCCTACGCCTGGAATGGCTACACCTTC
v_call: TRBV27; d_call: .; j_call: TRBJ2-2; clone_size: many; cdr3_aa: CASSSRGDRITGELFF; cdr3_nt: TGTGCCAGCAGTTCGCGTGGAGACAGAATAACCGGGGAGCTGTTTTTT
v_call: TRBV20-1; d_call: .; j_call: TRBJ2-2; clone_size: .; cdr3_aa: CSASRGPTGELFF; cdr3_nt: TGCAGTGCTAGCAGGGGCCCCACCGGGGAGCTGTTTTTT
v_call: TRBV5-1; d_call: TRBD1; j_call: TRBJ2-1; clone_size: many; cdr3_aa: CASSDDRVDGEQFF; cdr3_nt: TGCGCCAGCAGCGACGACAGGGTAGACGGTGAGCAGTTCTTC
v_call: TRBV11-2; d_call: TRBD1; j_call: TRBJ2-6; clone_size: few; cdr3_aa: CASSLIRTGVVPGANVLTF; cdr3_nt: TGTGCCAGCAGCTTAATCCGGACAGGGGTAGTCCCTGGGGCCAACGTCCTGACTTTC
v_call: TRBV13; d_call: .; j_call: TRBJ2-3; clone_size: .; cdr3_aa: CASSILFGGLTDTQYF; cdr3_nt: TGTGCCAGCAGCATCCTTTTCGGGGGCCTCACAGATACGCAGTATTTT
v_call: TRBV5-1; d_call: .; j_call: TRBJ2-4; clone_size: .; cdr3_aa: CASSLGGPGTNIQYF; cdr3_nt: TGCGCCAGCAGCTTGGGGGGGCCGGGGACAAACATTCAGTACTTC
v_call: TRBV7-6; d_call: .; j_call: TRBJ1-3; clone_size: .; cdr3_aa: CASSFEAGNTIYF; cdr3_nt: TGTGCCAGCAGCTTTGAGGCTGGAAACACCATATATTTT
v_call: TRBV6-1; d_call: TRBD1; j_call: TRBJ1-2; clone_size: .; cdr3_aa: CASRATGSDYGYTF; cdr3_nt: TGTGCCAGCAGGGCGACAGGGTCTGACTATGGCTACACCTTC
v_call: TRBV9; d_call: .; j_call: TRBJ2-1; clone_size: many; cdr3_aa: CASSVGGAALKSSYNEQFF; cdr3_nt: TGTGCCAGCAGCGTAGGTGGGGCCGCCCTAAAAAGCTCCTACAATGAGCAGTTCTTC
v_call: TRBV6-1; d_call: TRBD1; j_call: TRBJ2-5; clone_size: .; cdr3_aa: CASRSLSGQGTETQYF; cdr3_nt: TGTGCCAGCAGATCCCTCTCAGGACAGGGGACAGAGACCCAGTACTTC